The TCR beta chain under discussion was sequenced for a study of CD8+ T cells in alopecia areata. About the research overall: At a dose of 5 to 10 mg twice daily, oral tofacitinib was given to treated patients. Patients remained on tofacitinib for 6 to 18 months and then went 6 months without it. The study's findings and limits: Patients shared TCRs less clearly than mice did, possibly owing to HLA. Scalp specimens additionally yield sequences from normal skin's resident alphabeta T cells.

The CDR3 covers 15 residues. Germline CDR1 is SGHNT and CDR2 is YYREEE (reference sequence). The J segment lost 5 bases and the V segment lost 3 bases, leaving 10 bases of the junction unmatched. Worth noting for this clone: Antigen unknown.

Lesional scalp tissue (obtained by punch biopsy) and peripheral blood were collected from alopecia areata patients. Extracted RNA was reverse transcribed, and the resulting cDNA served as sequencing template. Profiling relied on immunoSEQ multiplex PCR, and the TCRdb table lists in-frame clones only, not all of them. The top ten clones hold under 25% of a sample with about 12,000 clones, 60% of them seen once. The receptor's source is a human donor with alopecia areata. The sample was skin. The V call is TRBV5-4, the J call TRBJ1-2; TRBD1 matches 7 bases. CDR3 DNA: TGTGCCAGCAGCTCAGTGACAGGGTCGCCTTATGGCTACACCTTC. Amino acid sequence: CASSSVTGSPYGYTF.